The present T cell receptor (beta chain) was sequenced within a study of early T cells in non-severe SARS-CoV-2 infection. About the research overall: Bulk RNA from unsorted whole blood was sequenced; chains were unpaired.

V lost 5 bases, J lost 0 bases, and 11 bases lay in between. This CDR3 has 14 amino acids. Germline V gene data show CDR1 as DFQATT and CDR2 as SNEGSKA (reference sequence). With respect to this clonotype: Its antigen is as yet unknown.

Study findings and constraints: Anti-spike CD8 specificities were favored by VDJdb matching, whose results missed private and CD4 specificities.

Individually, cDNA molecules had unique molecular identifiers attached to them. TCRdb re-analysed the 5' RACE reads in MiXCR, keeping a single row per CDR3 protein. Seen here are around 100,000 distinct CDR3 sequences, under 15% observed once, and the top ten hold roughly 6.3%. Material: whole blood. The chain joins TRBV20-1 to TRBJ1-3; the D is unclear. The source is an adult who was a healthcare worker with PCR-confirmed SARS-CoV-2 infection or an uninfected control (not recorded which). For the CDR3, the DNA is TGCAGTGCTGCAGGACCCAACTCTGGAAACACCATATATTTT. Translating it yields CSAAGPNSGNTIYF.